The 25 T cell receptor beta chains below all came from one sample that was sequenced in a study of T cell repertoires in cytomegalovirus infection. Antigen specificity for these receptors is unknown. TCRdb redid the calling of the reads with MiXCR, one entry per CDR3 protein. Of around 900,000 distinct CDR3 sequences in the sample, around 32% were seen once. This material consisted of cultured CD8+ T cells from PBMCs, taken from culture after CMV antigen stimulation. These receptors were taken from a human donor in good health (CMV status not recorded). Some clones in this sample may be carry-over from other donors' samples.

This clonotype occurred many times. The rearrangement uses TRBV7-8 and TRBJ2-4, with D unclear. The V gene's germline CDR1 is SGHVS and CDR2 FQNEAQ. V was trimmed by 4 bases and J by 0 bases, leaving 10 bases between them. The CDR3 extends over 15 amino acids. The CDR3 DNA reads TGTGCCAGCAGCTCGACATCCATAGCCAAAAACATTCAGTACTTC. Its protein product is CASSSTSIAKNIQYF. The complete variable domain, with remaining parts taken from reference TRBV7-8 and TRBJ2-4, reads GAGVSQSPRYKVAKRGQDVALRCDPISGHVSLFWYQQALGQGPEFLTYFQNEAQLDKSGLPSDRFFAERPEGSVSTLKIQRTQQEDSAVYLCASSSTSIAKNIQYFGAGTRLSVL.

This clonotype was picked up a small number of times. This chain links TRBV4-1 with TRBJ2-3; a weak D match, TRBD2 (6 bases). CDR3 size: 14 residues. Germline V gene sequence: CDR1 MGHRA, CDR2 YSYEKL. V lost 4 bases, J lost 5 bases, and 13 bases lay in between. CDR3 sequence (DNA): TGCGCCAGCAGCCCTTGGAGGGGTGAAGATACGCAGTATTTT. Protein: CASSPWRGEDTQYF.

This clonotype was counted ten times or more. V gene TRBV7-9 combines with J gene TRBJ2-7, with 8 positions matching TRBD1. CDR1 is SEHNR and CDR2 is FQNEAQ in the germline V gene (reference sequence). V lost 1 base and J lost 6; bases outside the gene matches: 2. This CDR3 spans 13 amino acids. CDR3 amino acids: CASSLGDRTEQYV. The CDR3 DNA sequence: TGTGCCAGCAGCTTAGGGGACAGGACCGAGCAGTACGTC.

This clonotype has just a few counts. The chain employs TRBV27 and TRBJ1-5, with D uncertain. V lost 1 base, J lost 2 bases, and 6 bases lay in between. CDR3 length: 14 amino acids. Germline CDR1 reads MNHEY; CDR2 reads SMNVEV (reference sequence). CDR3 DNA: TGTGCCAGCAGTTTATTCCAGGGCAATCAGCCCCAGCATTTT. Residues: CASSLFQGNQPQHF.

The chain carries TRBV12-3 or TRBV12-4 and TRBJ2-7; D not certain. This CDR3 region has 12 residues. V was pared by 6 bases and J by 3 bases, with 9 bases between. The CDR3 coding sequence is TGTGCCAGCAGCCCGGTGATCTACGAGCAGTACTTC. Protein: CASSPVIYEQYF.

V and J are TRBV11-2 and TRBJ1-6, with a tentative D call TRBD1 (6 bases). Trimming stripped 1 base from V and 0 bases from J, with 19 bases between. The CDR3 has 20 amino acids. Germline V gives CDR1 SGHAT, CDR2 FQNNGV. The CDR3 nucleotides read TGTGCCAGCAGCTTAGCGGGGGCTACCTCCCTAAGCTCCTATAATTCACCCCTCCACTTT. This codes for CASSLAGATSLSSYNSPLHF. The whole variable domain, remainder taken from reference TRBV11-2 and TRBJ1-6, is EAGVAQSPRYKIIEKRQSVAFWCNPISGHATLYWYQQILGQGPKLLIQFQNNGVVDDSQLPKDRFSAERLKGVDSTLKIQPAKLEDSAVYLCASSLAGATSLSSYNSPLHFGNGTRLTVT.

The chain uses TRBV7-9 and TRBJ2-5, with D perhaps assigned TRBD1 or TRBD2 (5 bases each). The length of the CDR3 is 16 residues. Germline V gives CDR1 SEHNR, CDR2 FQNEAQ (reference sequence). The ends were cut back, 5 bases at V and 0 bases at J, with 16 bases in the middle. CDR3 coding DNA: TGTGCCAGCAGCCCCCGGGACGAAAGATACCAAGAGACCCAGTACTTC. Its translation: CASSPRDERYQETQYF. Based on the CDR3 plus reference TRBV7-9 and TRBJ2-5, the full variable domain is DTGVSQNPRHKITKRGQNVTFRCDPISEHNRLYWYRQTLGQGPEFLTYFQNEAQLEKSRLLSDRFSAERPKGSFSTLEIQRTEQGDSAMYLCASSPRDERYQETQYFGPGTRLLVL.

With regard to this clonotype: An end of the junction does not agree with germline; a read error may underlie this. CDR3 DNA: TGTGCCAACAGTCTCACACTTGATGCCTATGGCTACACCTTC. This sequence encodes CANSLTLDAYGYTF. The V and J genes are TRBV12-3 or TRBV12-4 and TRBJ1-2; D gene unclear. The CDR3 has 14 residues.

The sample holds a few counts of this clonotype. The rearrangement links TRBV6-6 to TRBJ2-7, with D possibly being TRBD1 or TRBD2 (7 bases each). CDR1 is MNHNY, CDR2 SVGAGI, per germline (reference sequence). Trimming left V 8 bases short and J 6 bases short, with 17 bases between. The CDR3 loop spans 13 amino acids. The CDR3 loop reads CASGQGGEGEQYF. The CDR3 nucleotides are TGTGCCAGCGGCCAGGGGGGGGAGGGCGAGCAGTACTTC.

This chain links TRBV19 with TRBJ1-2; D may be TRBD1 (5 bases). The germline V and J ends were trimmed by 3 bases and 8 bases, with 10 bases remaining between them. The CDR3 length is 12 residues. Germline CDR1 is LNHDA and CDR2 is SQIVND (reference sequence). CDR3 DNA: TGTGCCAGTAGTATTCCCCGGGACGGCTACACCTTC. Its translation is CASSIPRDGYTF.

This clonotype was seen a handful of times. V gene TRBV7-2 combines with J gene TRBJ1-2; 7 nucleotides agree with TRBD1. V was pared by 4 bases and J by 5 bases, with 13 bases of the junction left unmatched. Per the germline V gene, CDR1 is SGHTA and CDR2 is FQGNSA. The CDR3 contains 16 residues. The CDR3 sequence: CASSSGTEEGLYGYTF. Written as DNA, the CDR3 is TGTGCCAGCAGCTCAGGGACAGAAGAAGGCTTGTATGGCTACACCTTC. The full variable domain, with the rest looked up from reference TRBV7-2 and TRBJ1-2, is GAGVSQSPSNKVTEKGKDVELRCDPISGHTALYWYRQSLGQGLEFLIYFQGNSAPDKSGLPSDRFSAERTGGSVSTLTIQRTQQEDSAVYLCASSSGTEEGLYGYTFGSGTRLTVV.

This clonotype turned up a few times. The chain joins TRBV5-5 to TRBJ2-7; D is unresolved. V was shortened by 4 bases and J by 3 bases, with 14 bases between the two germline ends. The germline V gene encodes CDR1 SGHKS and CDR2 YYEKEE (reference sequence). CDR3 length: 14 residues. CDR3 in amino acids: CASSRNPDIYEQYF. CDR3 DNA: TGTGCCAGCAGCCGCAACCCTGATATCTACGAGCAGTACTTC.

The chain links TRBV10-3 to TRBJ1-2; 8 bases fit TRBD1. CDR3 length: 15 amino acids. The J segment lost 4 bases and the V segment lost 0 bases, leaving 4 bases of the junction unmatched. Germline CDR1 is ENHRY and CDR2 is SYGVKD. In DNA, the CDR3 is TGTGCCATCAGTGAGTCGGAAGACAGGGGCTATGGCTACACCTTC. Translation gives CAISESEDRGYGYTF.

This clonotype was seen many times. The chain is built from TRBV4-1 and TRBJ1-1; no clear D gene. Deletions cut 1 base from V and 3 bases from J, with 6 bases between. The germline V gene encodes CDR1 MGHRA and CDR2 YSYEKL. The CDR3 sequence is 13 residues long. The CDR3 loop reads CASSQVGDTEAFF. The CDR3 DNA reads TGCGCCAGCAGCCAAGTGGGAGACACTGAAGCTTTCTTT.

This clonotype was counted only a few times. The chain joins TRBV19 to TRBJ2-1; unclear D gene. Per germline, CDR1 LNHDA and CDR2 SQIVND (reference sequence). The CDR3 sequence is 15 residues long. Trimming took off 4 bases at V and 4 bases at J, with 14 bases between the two ends. DNA of the CDR3: TGTGCCAGTAGTAACCGCCAGAAGGCGTACAATGAGCAGTTCTTC. This encodes CASSNRQKAYNEQFF.

This clonotype occurred a few times. The rearrangement joins TRBV28 to TRBJ2-1; TRBD2 matches 9 bases. J lost 8 bases, V lost 9 bases, and 11 bases had no gene match. Germline values: CDR1 MDHEN, CDR2 SYDVKM. The CDR3 covers 14 residues. CDR3 bases: TGTGCCAGTTTTAGCGGGGGCCTCTTGGATGAGCAGTTCTTC. Residues: CASFSGGLLDEQFF. Variable domain in full (rest from reference TRBV28 and TRBJ2-1): DVKVTQSSRYLVKRTGEKVFLECVQDMDHENMFWYRQDPGLGLRLIYFSYDVKMKEKGDIPEGYSVSREKKERFSLILESASTNQTSMYLCASFSGGLLDEQFFGPGTRLTVL.

This clonotype was observed many times. V and J are TRBV7-2 and TRBJ2-1; 11 bases line up with TRBD2. This CDR3 spans 14 amino acids. Trimming cost V 4 bases and J 8 bases; bases outside gene matches: 4. Germline assignment: CDR1 SGHTA and CDR2 FQGNSA. The CDR3 bases are TGTGCCAGCAGCTCGGGACTAGCGGTGGATGAGCAGTTCTTC. Its protein product is CASSSGLAVDEQFF.

There are a few counts of this clonotype. The V gene is TRBV6-2 or TRBV6-3, the J gene TRBJ1-1; TRBD1 is a possible D gene (5 bases). The germline V and J ends were trimmed by 7 bases and 4 bases, with 13 bases remaining between them. From germline, CDR1 is MNHEY and CDR2 SVGEGT. The length of the CDR3 is 13 residues. CDR3 residues: CASITRGTTEAFF. DNA of the CDR3: TGTGCCAGCATCACGAGGGGTACCACTGAAGCTTTCTTT.

About this clonotype: A much larger clone differs by one base, so this may be a read error. This chain uses TRBV7-6 with TRBJ2-2, with a possible D match to TRBD2 (6 bases). V was clipped by 5 bases and J by 7 bases, with 23 bases between them. In germline, CDR1 is SGHVS, CDR2 FNYEAQ. The CDR3 is made up of 17 amino acids. The CDR3 spells CASSVELRWRGHGELFF. As DNA, the CDR3 is TGTGCCAGCAGCGTGGAGCTCCGTTGGAGGGGCCACGGGGAGCTGTTTTTT.

The chain employs TRBV10-2 and TRBJ2-1, with D perhaps being TRBD1 or TRBD2 (5 bases each). This CDR3 comprises 15 residues. V lost 4 bases, J lost 8 bases, and 18 bases lay in between. CDR1 WSHSY and CDR2 SAAADI come from the germline V gene. The CDR3 loop reads CASSAPGPLIDEQFF. For the CDR3, the DNA is TGCGCCAGCAGTGCGCCGGGACCCCTAATCGATGAGCAGTTCTTC.

The chain employs TRBV9 and TRBJ1-1; weak D call: TRBD1 (5 bases). Germline CDR1 SGDLS, CDR2 YYNGEE. This CDR3 spans 15 amino acids. V dropped 3 bases and J dropped 0 bases, with 12 bases sitting between them. CDR3 sequence (DNA): TGTGCCAGCAGCGCCGCGGGGACCATGAACACTGAAGCTTTCTTT. It is translated as CASSAAGTMNTEAFF.

This clonotype was counted many times. V and J are TRBV7-9 and TRBJ1-5; D unclear. There are 13 residues in the CDR3. The V end lost 0 bases, the J end lost 6 bases, and 6 bases lay between the germline ends. CDR1 is SEHNR and CDR2 is FQNEAQ in the germline V gene (reference sequence). For the CDR3, the DNA is TGTGCCAGCAGCTTAGCGGCAGGTCAGCCCCAGCATTTT. It yields the protein CASSLAAGQPQHF.

The rearrangement joins TRBV6-6 to TRBJ1-5, with 8 bases aligning to TRBD1. The CDR3 length is 14 residues. Germline V lookup: CDR1 MNHNY, CDR2 SVGAGI (reference sequence). Germline trimming cut 5 bases from V and 7 bases from J; bases unmatched to any gene: 7. For the CDR3, the DNA is TGTGCCAGCAGTCAGGGGGCCGAGATGCAGCCCCAGCATTTT. Translating it yields CASSQGAEMQPQHF.

The chain is built from TRBV10-2 and TRBJ2-3, with 10 bases identical to TRBD2. Trimming removed 5 bases from V and 5 bases from J; junction bases left unmatched: 7. Germline V gene data show CDR1 as WSHSY and CDR2 as SAAADI. This CDR3 comprises 15 residues. The CDR3 DNA sequence: TGCGCCAGCAGTTTAGCGGGGGGTAAGGAAGATACGCAGTATTTT. This translates into CASSLAGGKEDTQYF.

The chain links TRBV27 to TRBJ2-5; no clear D gene. Germline loops: CDR1 MNHEY, CDR2 SMNVEV (reference sequence). With 5 bases removed from V and 1 base from J, the gap between germline ends came to 14 bases. The CDR3 is 15 amino acids. For the CDR3, the DNA is TGTGCCAGCAGTCCCATTTTCAGATCCCAAGAGACCCAGTACTTC. This translates into CASSPIFRSQETQYF.